This T cell receptor beta chain is drawn from a study of shared clonotypes between healthy human individuals. The study, taken as a whole, reports: With few donors, the genetic and exposure-history diversity represented was limited.

The CDR3 has 14 residues. The V gene's germline CDR1 is SNHLY and CDR2 FYNNEI. Trimming stripped 8 bases from V and 1 base from J, with 12 bases between. With respect to this clone: Its antigen is as yet unknown.

Every donor, a Caucasian adult, lived in Nashville, Tennessee. In replicate PCRs of unsorted PBMC, approximately 320 ng DNA, about 30,000 T cell genomes, was used. The assay was immunoSEQ multiplex PCR, and TCRdb's table has in-frame clones only and misses some. The table shows about 480,000 clones, with 75% to 80% occurring only once. The receptor comes from a woman aged 40 to 55 in good health. Some clones in this sample may be carry-over from other donors' samples. Specimen: PBMCs. The genes are TRBV2 and TRBJ2-4; D is perhaps TRBD2 (6 bases). This CDR3 is CASQREVAKNIQYF. The CDR3, as DNA: TGTGCCAGCCAGAGGGAGGTGGCCAAAAACATTCAGTACTTC.